The rows below give T cell receptor beta chains drawn from one sample of a study of cytomegalovirus exposure and HLA in healthy donors. The protocol was immunoSEQ multiplex PCR, while the TCRdb copy is restricted to in-frame clones and leaves out a portion. The table records 110,000 to 150,000 clones, 70% to 90% of them present only once. The sample comprised PBMCs. The receptors shown here come from a woman aged 40-49 years in good health and CMV-seropositive. Each CDR3 is given with its conserved first and last residue. A D gene is named only where the DNA matches it firmly. Size values are once, few and many counts, or a class for expanded clones, and some rows have none.

>-|few|TRBV12-5|TRBJ2-3
TGTGCTAGTGGTTTGTCCGGGGTGGGGACAGATACGCAGTATTTT
CASGLSGVGTDTQYF
>-|-|TRBV10-1|TRBJ1-2
TGCGCCAGCAGTGAGACGAGAAACTATGGCTACACCTTC
CASSETRNYGYTF
>-|-|TRBV10-3|TRBJ2-3
TGTGCCATCAGTGACGGGGACACAGATACGCAGTATTTT
CAISDGDTDTQYF
>-|-|TRBV7-6|TRBJ1-2
TGTGCCAGCAGCTCAACCACCGTCAGGGGAGATGGCTACACCTTC
CASSSTTVRGDGYTF
>-|-|TRBV7-7|TRBJ2-5
TGTGCCAGCAGCCCGACTCAGGGGAATGGAGAGACCCAGTACTTC
CASSPTQGNGETQYF
>TRBD1|-|TRBV19|TRBJ2-3
TGTGCCAGTAGTATGGCCCTACAGGGGACTACGCAGTATTTT
CASSMALQGTTQYF
>-|few|TRBV7-8|TRBJ1-4
TGTGCCAGCAGCTTAGCAGGGACACTTAAGAGTGAAAAACTGTTTTTT
CASSLAGTLKSEKLFF
>-|-|TRBV10-3|TRBJ2-1
TGTGCCATCAGCGGGATGAATGAGCAGTTCTTC
CAISGMNEQFF
>-|-|TRBV28|TRBJ1-5
TGTGCCAGCAGCCCCGGTAGCCTCAATCAGCCCCAGCATTTT
CASSPGSLNQPQHF
>TRBD2|-|TRBV6-5|TRBJ2-3
TGTGCCAGCAGTTACTTGCGAGCGGGGGGCACAGATACGCAGTATTTT
CASSYLRAGGTDTQYF
>TRBD2|-|TRBV5-1|TRBJ2-7
TGCGCCAGCAGCTTTCAGAAACTAGCGGACGAGCAGTACTTC
CASSFQKLADEQYF
>TRBD1|once|TRBV7-4|TRBJ1-5
TGTGCCAGCAGCTTAGCGGTCAGGACAGGTGAGAATCAGCCCCAGCATTTT
CASSLAVRTGENQPQHF
>TRBD2|few|TRBV4-3|TRBJ2-7
TGCGCCAGCAGCCCGGGGACTAGCGGGACCTACGAGCAGTACTTC
CASSPGTSGTYEQYF
>TRBD1|-|TRBV9|TRBJ2-3
TGTGCCAGCAGCCCCCGACAGGGGTTAGCCCCAGATACGCAGTATTTT
CASSPRQGLAPDTQYF
>TRBD1|-|TRBV9|TRBJ1-3
TGTGCCAGCAGCGGGCGGGGGGACAGCTCTGGAAACACCATATATTTT
CASSGRGDSSGNTIYF
>-|-|TRBV7-8|TRBJ2-7
TGTGCCAGCAGCTCGACAGTCTACGAGCAGTACTTC
CASSSTVYEQYF
>TRBD2|-|TRBV18|TRBJ2-3
TGTGCCAGCTCACCACGACTAGCGGGGTCCACAGATACGCAGTATTTT
CASSPRLAGSTDTQYF
>TRBD2|-|TRBV19|TRBJ2-1
TGTGCCAGTAGTATAGATCATCTAGCGGGGGTGGGAGATGAGCAGTTCTTC
CASSIDHLAGVGDEQFF
>-|-|TRBV18|TRBJ1-1
TGTGCCAGCTCACCATCTGCCCAGGGCAACACTGAAGCTTTCTTT
CASSPSAQGNTEAFF
>-|once|TRBV19|TRBJ1-4
TGTGCCAGTAGTATAGAGTACGGGACAGAAAAACTGTTTTTT
CASSIEYGTEKLFF
>-|-|TRBV28|TRBJ1-1
TGTGCCAGCAGTACACCTATAGGCGGAGCTTTCTTT
CASSTPIGGAFF
>-|-|TRBV19|TRBJ2-5
TGTGCCAGTAGTATTGGAGCGACGGAGACCCAGTACTTC
CASSIGATETQYF
>-|-|TRBV7-9|TRBJ2-1
TGTGCCAGCTGCCGGAGCTCCTACAATGAGCAGTTCTTC
CASCRSSYNEQFF
>-|-|TRBV2|TRBJ2-1
TGTGCCAGCAGTGGTAGTCCTAGCTCCTACAATGAGCAGTTCTTC
CASSGSPSSYNEQFF
>-|-|TRBV23-1|TRBJ2-1
TGCGCCAGCAGTTCCCCAGGCCACCGCTCCTACAATGAGCAGTTCTTC
CASSSPGHRSYNEQFF
>TRBD1|-|TRBV6-5|TRBJ2-7
TGTGCCAGCAGTTACTCGAAGGGACAGCAATACGAGCAGTACTTC
CASSYSKGQQYEQYF